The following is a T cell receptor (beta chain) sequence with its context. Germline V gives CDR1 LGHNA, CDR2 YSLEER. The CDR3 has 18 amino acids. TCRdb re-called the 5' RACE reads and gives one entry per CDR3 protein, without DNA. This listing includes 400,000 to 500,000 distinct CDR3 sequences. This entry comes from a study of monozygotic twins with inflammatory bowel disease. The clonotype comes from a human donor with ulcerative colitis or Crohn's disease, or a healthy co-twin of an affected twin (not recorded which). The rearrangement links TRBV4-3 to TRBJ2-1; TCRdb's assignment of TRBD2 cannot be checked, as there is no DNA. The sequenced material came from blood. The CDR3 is CASSQVHTGLFPYNEQFF.